This paragraph covers one TCR beta chain sequence. This specimen comes from a study of control samples from healthy donors and cancer patients. The CDR3 is 15 amino acids. Germline CDR1 is LGHDT and CDR2 is YNNKEL (reference sequence). The V end lost 4 bases, the J end lost 7 bases, and 19 bases lay between the germline ends. Assay used: immunoSEQ multiplex PCR; TCRdb lists only in-frame clones, some missing. In the table there are some 130,000 clones, approximately 90% of which are singletons. Sequences were obtained from blood. The gene calls are TRBV3-1 (or the pseudogene TRBV3-2) and TRBJ1-2, with D perhaps matching TRBD1 (6 bases). The sequence came from a man aged 18 to 30 in good health. CDR3 nucleotide sequence: TGTGCCAGCAGCCTTAAGGGGACATTCCTAGCTGGCTACACCTTC. Translating it yields CASSLKGTFLAGYTF.